This T cell receptor beta chain emerged from a study of blood T cell repertoires in COVID-19. Overall study context: Donors in the United States, Italy and Spain gave samples during acute or convalescent COVID-19. PBMCs, B-cell-depleted T cells, or T cells were the source of the cDNA or gDNA that made up the material.

V was trimmed by 1 base and J by 4 bases, leaving 13 bases between them. Per germline, CDR1 LNHDA and CDR2 SQIVND (reference sequence). The length of the CDR3 is 15 residues. Here immunoSEQ multiplex PCR was the method, and the copy in TCRdb shows in-frame clones only, minus some. The data hold 110,000 or so clones, with nearly 90% observed a single time. The TCR comes from a woman aged 70-85 years who had recovered from COVID-19. The J gene is TRBJ2-5, the V gene TRBV19, with D tentatively TRBD2 (5 bases). Input material: peripheral blood. The CDR3 loop is CASSIGPSMGETQYF. CDR3 nucleotide sequence: TGTGCCAGTAGTATAGGCCCTAGCATGGGAGAGACCCAGTACTTC.